The sequence of this T cell receptor (beta chain) was determined in a study of blood T cell repertoires in COVID-19. For the study at large: The study drew acute and convalescent COVID-19 samples from the United States, Italy and Spain. T cells, B-cell-depleted T cells, or PBMCs provided the cDNA or gDNA that served as material.

This CDR3 comprises 15 residues. The germline V gene encodes CDR1 MDHEN and CDR2 SYDVKM. Germline trimming cut 6 bases from V and 5 bases from J; bases unmatched to any gene: 10. Under the authors' procedure: Amplification of reference gene primers was used by the study to estimate nucleated cell counts. TCRdb's table, derived via immunoSEQ multiplex PCR, lists solely in-frame clones and lacks some. D and trimming come from the DNA, and the V and J calls and clone size come from that table. This table has more than 100,000 clones, roughly 86% appearing once. V gene TRBV28 combines with J gene TRBJ1-1; 9 bases align to TRBD1. The TCR originated in a woman aged 60 to 75 with acute or convalescent COVID-19. Material: peripheral blood. CDR3 bases: TGTGCCAGCAGGCTTGGACAGGGGAGAGGAACTGAAGCTTTCTTT. Protein product: CASRLGQGRGTEAFF.